The clone carrying this T cell receptor (beta chain) was seen ten or more times. The antigen is undetermined. This library used roughly 400 ng RNA and molecular barcoded adaptors spanning alpha/delta and beta/gamma chains. MiXCR was run by TCRdb on the reads, yielding one entry per CDR3 protein. The table lists about 93,000 distinct CDR3 sequences, around a fifth of them singletons. Sampling of bone marrow took place during active disease in every patient. The entry originates in a study of read filtering for tumor transcriptome and immune sequencing. Across the study: Mean patient age was about 66 years, range roughly 40 to 85; around 16 male, 14 female.

Trimming took off 0 bases at V and 4 bases at J, with 3 bases between the two ends. There are 12 residues in the CDR3. In germline, CDR1 is MNHNY, CDR2 SVGAGI (reference sequence). Study-level points and caveats: The sorted CD138-negative fraction was a mixed bone marrow immune population, not purified T cells.

The TCR originated in a donor at least 40 years old with multiple myeloma. V gene TRBV6-6 combines with J gene TRBJ1-1, with D uncertain. The sample was a population of CD138-negative cells sorted from bone marrow. The CDR3 bases are TGTGCCAGCAGTTACTCGACCACTGAAGCTTTCTTT. This codes for CASSYSTTEAFF.